The 3 T cell receptor beta chains below come from one sample, sequenced in a study of CD8+ T cells in alopecia areata. As to treatment: oral pan-JAK inhibitor, 5-10 mg twice daily. cDNA reverse transcribed from extracted RNA served as the sequencing template. Assay: immunoSEQ multiplex PCR; the TCRdb copy retains only in-frame clones and omits some. The table shows under 350,000 clones, with roughly 64% occurring only once. The specimen was CD4+ T cells sorted from blood, collected at week 24, from a patient treated with tofacitinib. The receptors here all came from a human donor with alopecia areata.

The rearrangement links TRBV30 to TRBJ2-5; 7 nucleotides agree with TRBD1. V shed 5 bases and J 4 bases; nucleotides not matched to a gene: 10. CDR1 GTSNPN and CDR2 SVGIG come from the germline V gene (reference sequence). The CDR3 contains 14 residues. The CDR3 bases are TGTGCCTGGGACCCCGGACAGGTACCAGAGACCCAGTACTTC. Protein: CAWDPGQVPETQYF.

The chain employs TRBV30 and TRBJ2-5; 7 positions match TRBD1. V lost 0 bases to trimming and J lost 1 base; unmatched junction nucleotides: 2. This CDR3 spans 14 amino acids. Germline CDR1 and CDR2: GTSNPN and SVGIG (reference sequence). The CDR3 loop reads CAWSVRGLQETQYF. CDR3 sequence (DNA): TGTGCCTGGAGTGTGAGGGGGCTCCAAGAGACCCAGTACTTC.

This clone was counted only a few times. This chain uses TRBV29-1 with TRBJ2-7, with D hard to call. Germline CDR1 and CDR2: SQVTM and ANQGSEA. This CDR3 is 10 amino acids long. V lost 6 bases and J 3 bases, leaving 6 bases between the germline ends. The CDR3 DNA follows: TGCAGCGTGGACGACTACGAGCAGTACTTC. Translating gives CSVDDYEQYF.